A selection of T cell receptor beta chains follows, all from one sample in a study of OX40 agonist ivuxolimab in advanced cancers. Measured with immunoSEQ multiplex PCR; TCRdb has only the in-frame clones, and not every one. The sample has 85,000 to 100,000 clones, 85% to 95% seen once. The sequencing used CD4+ or CD8+ T cells sorted from blood, collected in a trial of the OX40 agonist ivuxolimab. The receptors were sampled from an adult with an advanced solid tumor such as melanoma, head and neck, liver or kidney cancer. The CDR3 runs from the conserved cysteine through the conserved F or W. Each record gives: J gene, V gene, clone size, D gene, CDR3 DNA, CDR3 protein. A D gene is named only where the DNA matches it firmly. The size of a clone is reported for some rows only, either as once, few or many, or as a class for expanded clones.

>TRBJ2-3|TRBV5-1|-|-
TGCGCCAGCAGCTTTTCCTACAGCCCCTTGGGAGATACGCAGTATTTT
CASSFSYSPLGDTQYF
>TRBJ1-1|TRBV6-5|-|-
TGTGCCAGCAGCTATCGACTTCCACCGAACACTGAAGCTTTCTTT
CASSYRLPPNTEAFF
>TRBJ2-3|TRBV2|-|-
TGTGCCAGCAGTCACTACACAGATACGCAGTATTTT
CASSHYTDTQYF
>TRBJ1-6|TRBV2|few|-
TGTGCCAGCAGTGTGGAACAGCGGAATTCACCCCTCCACTTT
CASSVEQRNSPLHF
>TRBJ1-5|TRBV2|-|-
TGTGCCAGCAGTACGGATAGCAATCAGCCCCAGCATTTT
CASSTDSNQPQHF
>TRBJ1-2|TRBV6-6|-|TRBD1
TGTGCCAGCAGTACCACCGACAGGGAGAGGGGCTACACCTTC
CASSTTDRERGYTF
>TRBJ1-6|TRBV7-9|-|-
TGTGCCAGCAGCTTATCTGGGGCCTGGAATTCACCCCTCCACTTT
CASSLSGAWNSPLHF
>TRBJ2-2|TRBV5-1|-|TRBD1
TGCGCCAGCAGCTTGGTACAGGGGACCGGGGAGCTGTTTTTT
CASSLVQGTGELFF
>TRBJ2-1|TRBV28|-|-
TGTGCCAGCAGTTTGCCCGGGGATTACAATGAGCAGTTCTTC
CASSLPGDYNEQFF
>TRBJ2-1|TRBV27|-|-
TGTGCCAGCAGTTTTTGGGCCTTCTCCTACAATGAGCAGTTCTTC
CASSFWAFSYNEQFF
>TRBJ1-5|TRBV2|-|-
TGTGCCAGCGGATTGGAAAACAATCAGCCCCAGCATTTT
CASGLENNQPQHF
>TRBJ1-4|TRBV28|-|TRBD1
TGTGCCAGCAGTTCGTTGACAGGGTACAATGAAAAACTGTTTTTT
CASSSLTGYNEKLFF
>TRBJ2-3|TRBV18|-|-
TGTGCCAGCTCACCAATCGGGAGCACAGATACGCAGTATTTT
CASSPIGSTDTQYF
>TRBJ2-1|TRBV5-1|-|-
TGCGCCAGCAGCTCAGGCGCTCAGATTTCCAATGAGCAGTTCTTC
CASSSGAQISNEQFF
>TRBJ2-1|TRBV30|-|-
TGTGCCTGGAGTGTGGGCAGTAATAGCCTCTTC
CAWSVGSNSLF
>TRBJ2-2|TRBV11-3|once|-
TGTGCCAGCAGCTTGATGGCCGCCACCGGGGAGCTGTTTTTT
CASSLMAATGELFF
>TRBJ2-7|TRBV30|-|TRBD2
TGTGCCTTGGGGCGGGGGTCACCCTACGAGCAGTACTTC
CALGRGSPYEQYF
>TRBJ2-2|TRBV29-1|-|-
TGCAGCGTGTACAGGGTCAACACCGGGGAGCTGTTTTTT
CSVYRVNTGELFF
>TRBJ1-6|TRBV28|-|TRBD1
TGTCTAATACAGGGGGCTTGGAATTCACCCCTCCACTTT
CLIQGAWNSPLHF
>TRBJ1-2|TRBV6-1|-|-
TGTGCCAGCAGTGCCCCTCCCGGAGGGGCCGGCTACACCTTC
CASSAPPGGAGYTF
>TRBJ2-3|TRBV10-2|-|-
TGCGCCAGCAGTGAAGGTACGCAGTATTTT
CASSEGTQYF
>TRBJ2-1|TRBV11-3|-|TRBD2
TGTGCCAGCAGGTCTTCGGGAGGGCCGGGGTACAATGAGCAGTTCTTC
CASRSSGGPGYNEQFF
>TRBJ1-3|TRBV15|-|-
TGTGCCACCAGTATAGGCGGAAACACCATATATTTT
CATSIGGNTIYF
>TRBJ1-2|TRBV28|-|-
TGTGCCAGCAGTTTAGTAAGAAATGGCTACACCTTC
CASSLVRNGYTF
>TRBJ1-2|TRBV28|few|-
TGTGCCAGCAGTTCCTGGGCAGCTAACTATGGCTACACCTTC
CASSSWAANYGYTF
>TRBJ2-3|TRBV30|-|-
TGTGCCTGGAGGTTTCCCCCCGGGGATACGCAGTATTTT
CAWRFPPGDTQYF